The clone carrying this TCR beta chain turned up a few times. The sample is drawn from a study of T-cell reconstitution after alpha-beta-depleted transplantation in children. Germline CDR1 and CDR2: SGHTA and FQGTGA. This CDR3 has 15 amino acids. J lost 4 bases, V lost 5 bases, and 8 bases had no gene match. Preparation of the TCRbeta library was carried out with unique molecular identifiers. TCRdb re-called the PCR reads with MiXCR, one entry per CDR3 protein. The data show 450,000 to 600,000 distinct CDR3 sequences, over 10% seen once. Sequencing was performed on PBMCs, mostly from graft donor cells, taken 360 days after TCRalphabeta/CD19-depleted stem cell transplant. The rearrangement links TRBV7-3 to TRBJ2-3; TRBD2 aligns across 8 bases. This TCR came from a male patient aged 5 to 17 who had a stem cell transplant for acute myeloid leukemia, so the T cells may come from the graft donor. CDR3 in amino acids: CASSPSGSNPDTQYF. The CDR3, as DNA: TGTGCCAGCAGCCCAAGCGGGAGTAACCCAGATACGCAGTATTTT.